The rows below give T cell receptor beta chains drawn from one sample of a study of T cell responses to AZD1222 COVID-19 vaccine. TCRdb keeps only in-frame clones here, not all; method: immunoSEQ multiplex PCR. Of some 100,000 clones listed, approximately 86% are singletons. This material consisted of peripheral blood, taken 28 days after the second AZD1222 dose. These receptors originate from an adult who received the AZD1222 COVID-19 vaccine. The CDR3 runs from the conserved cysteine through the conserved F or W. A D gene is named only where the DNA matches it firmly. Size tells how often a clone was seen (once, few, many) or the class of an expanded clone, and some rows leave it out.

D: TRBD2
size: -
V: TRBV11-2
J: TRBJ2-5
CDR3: CASSLGIWTSGRKETQYF
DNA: TGTGCCAGCAGCTTAGGGATTTGGACTAGCGGGAGGAAAGAGACCCAGTACTTC

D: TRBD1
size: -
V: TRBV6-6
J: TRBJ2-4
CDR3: CASSTGQGGDIQYF
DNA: TGTGCCAGCAGTACCGGACAGGGCGGGGACATTCAGTACTTC

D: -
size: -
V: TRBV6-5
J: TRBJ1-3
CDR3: CASSLQRGPDTIYF
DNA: TGTGCCAGCAGTCTACAGAGGGGCCCGGACACCATATATTTT

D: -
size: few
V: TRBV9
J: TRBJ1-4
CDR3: CASSDGQIATNEKLFF
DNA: TGTGCCAGCAGCGACGGACAGATTGCAACTAATGAAAAACTGTTTTTT

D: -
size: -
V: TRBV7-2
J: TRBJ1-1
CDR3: CASSYDSNTEAFF
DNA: TGTGCCAGCAGCTACGACAGTAACACTGAAGCTTTCTTT

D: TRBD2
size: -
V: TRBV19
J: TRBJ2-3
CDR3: CASNRGTSGPDTQYF
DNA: TGTGCCAGTAACCGAGGGACTAGCGGCCCAGATACGCAGTATTTT

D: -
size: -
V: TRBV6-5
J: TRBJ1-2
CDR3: CASSYMGADYGYTF
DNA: TGTGCCAGCAGTTACATGGGCGCGGACTATGGCTACACCTTC

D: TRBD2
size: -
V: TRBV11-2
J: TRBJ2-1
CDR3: CASSARLAGNNEQFF
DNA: TGTGCCAGCAGCGCCCGACTAGCGGGGAACAATGAGCAGTTCTTC

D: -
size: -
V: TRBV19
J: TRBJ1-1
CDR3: CASSQQGHTEAFF
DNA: TGTGCCAGTAGTCAACAGGGCCACACTGAAGCTTTCTTT

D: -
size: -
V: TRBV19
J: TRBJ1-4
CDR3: CASREIGATNEKLFF
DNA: TGTGCCAGTAGGGAGATAGGAGCAACTAATGAAAAACTGTTTTTT

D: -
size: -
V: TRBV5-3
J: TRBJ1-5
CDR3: CARSSLGQPQHF
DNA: TGTGCCAGAAGCTCTCTCGGGCAGCCCCAGCATTTT

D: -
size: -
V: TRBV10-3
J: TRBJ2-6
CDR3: CAISETLGGSGANVLTF
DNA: TGTGCCATCAGTGAAACCCTAGGGGGCTCTGGGGCCAACGTCCTGACTTTC

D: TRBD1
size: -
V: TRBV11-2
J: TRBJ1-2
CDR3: CASSSYRGYYGYTF
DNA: TGTGCCAGCAGCTCCTACAGGGGCTACTATGGCTACACCTTC

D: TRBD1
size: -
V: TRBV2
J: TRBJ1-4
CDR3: CASLPGQVNEKLFF
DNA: TGTGCCAGTCTACCGGGACAGGTGAATGAAAAACTGTTTTTT

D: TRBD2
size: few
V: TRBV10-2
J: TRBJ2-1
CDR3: CASSDIAGLNEQFF
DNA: TGCGCCAGCAGTGACATAGCGGGACTCAATGAGCAGTTCTTC

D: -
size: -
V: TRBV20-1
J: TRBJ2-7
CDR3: CSASRGSGEQYF
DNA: TGCAGTGCTAGTCGGGGCTCTGGGGAGCAGTACTTC